This TCR beta chain emerged from a study of CD8 T cells in Susac syndrome. The study's findings and limits: TCR sequencing and HLA analysis covered a relatively small number of individuals.

Sequencing of TCR beta drew on CD8+ and CD4+ T cells from blood. TEMRA cells were FACS-enriched, unlike CD8+ and CD4+ T cells, which were negatively isolated. RNA, at roughly 0.45 to 1 ug, was reverse transcribed with random hexamers. With immunoSEQ multiplex PCR, TCR beta CDR3 was amplified across 54 Vbeta and 13 Jbeta. MiXCR, applied by TCRdb to the immunoSEQ multiplex PCR reads, yields one record per CDR3 protein. The data hold hundreds of thousands of distinct CDR3 sequences, with 75% to 90% observed a single time. Details on this clonotype: Antigen: not known.

CDR3 length: 16 residues. Trimming shortened V by 0 bases and J by 2 bases, and 14 bases separated the two germline ends. Germline V gene data show CDR1 as SGHDT and CDR2 as YYEEEE. This TCR came from a human donor with multiple sclerosis. The sequencing input was CD8+ T cells from PBMCs. V is TRBV5-6 and J is TRBJ1-1, with D maybe TRBD1 (6 bases). The CDR3 sequence is CASSLVGGPGNTEAFF. For the CDR3, the DNA is TGTGCCAGCAGCTTGGTAGGGGGACCAGGAAACACTGAAGCTTTCTTT.